In this sample, the clone carrying this T cell receptor beta chain turned up many times. The antigen is undetermined. TCRdb itself ran the RACE reads through MiXCR, one entry per CDR3 protein. The sample shows tens of thousands of distinct CDR3 sequences, approximately 11% of them seen only once. The source of the sample is a study of human T cells and chemical hapten exposure. Study-wide context: On 2 cm by 2 cm of upper inner arm skin, sensitization was performed with 2% DPC. Patients, mostly women, had alopecia areata, alopecia totalis or alopecia universalis. Study-wide results and limits: While controls formed fewer of them, expanded TCRs formed significantly more large CDR3 similarity clusters. Those TCRs sitting above 1 in 1000 frequency stayed the same with DPC sensitization.

The germline V gene has CDR1 SGHAT and CDR2 FQNNGV. V was pared by 6 bases and J by 7 bases, with 18 bases between. The CDR3 is 15 residues long. The time point here: pre-sensitization, week 0. Stated treatment: therapeutic diphenylcyclopropenone sensitization with weekly scalp DPC. The sequence came from a woman in her forties or fifties with alopecia areata. Some clones in this sample may be carry-over from other donors' samples. The material was whole blood, obtained in connection with sensitization to the hapten diphenylcyclopropenone (DPC). The gene calls are TRBV11-2 and TRBJ1-4; possible D gene TRBD1, 5 bases. The CDR3 DNA sequence: TGTGCCAGCAGACGGGCAGGGAGTGGCGGTGAAAAACTGTTTTTT. This sequence encodes CASRRAGSGGEKLFF.